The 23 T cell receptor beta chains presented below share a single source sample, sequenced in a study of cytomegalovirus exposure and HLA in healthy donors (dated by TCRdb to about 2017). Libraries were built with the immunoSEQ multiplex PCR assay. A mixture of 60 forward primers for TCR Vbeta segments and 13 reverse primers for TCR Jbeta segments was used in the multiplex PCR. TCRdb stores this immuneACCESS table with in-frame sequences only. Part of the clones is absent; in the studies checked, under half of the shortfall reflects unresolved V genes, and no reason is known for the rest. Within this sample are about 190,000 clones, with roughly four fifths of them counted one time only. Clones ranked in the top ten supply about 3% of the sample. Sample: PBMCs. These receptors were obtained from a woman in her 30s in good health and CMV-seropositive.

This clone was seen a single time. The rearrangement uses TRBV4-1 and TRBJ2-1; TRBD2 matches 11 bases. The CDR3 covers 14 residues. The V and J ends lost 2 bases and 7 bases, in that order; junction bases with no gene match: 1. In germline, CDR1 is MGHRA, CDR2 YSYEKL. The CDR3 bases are TGCGCCAGCAGCCAAACTAGCGGGAGTAATGAGCAGTTCTTC. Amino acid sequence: CASSQTSGSNEQFF.

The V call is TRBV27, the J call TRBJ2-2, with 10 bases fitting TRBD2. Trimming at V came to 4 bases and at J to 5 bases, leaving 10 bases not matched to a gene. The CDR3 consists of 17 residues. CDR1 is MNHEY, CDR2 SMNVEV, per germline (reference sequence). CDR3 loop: CASSSLESGRETGELFF. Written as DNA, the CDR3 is TGTGCCAGCAGTTCACTCGAGAGCGGGAGGGAAACCGGGGAGCTGTTTTTT.

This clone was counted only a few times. The CDR3 coding sequence is TGTGCCACCAGCAGAGAGACTAGCGGGAGCAATGAGCAGTTCTTC. It encodes CATSRETSGSNEQFF. V and J are TRBV15 and TRBJ2-1; 12 nucleotides align to TRBD2. Looked up from germline, CDR1 is LNHNV and CDR2 is YYDKDF (reference sequence). V dropped 0 bases and J dropped 6; count of bases not matched to a gene: 0. The CDR3 has 15 amino acids.

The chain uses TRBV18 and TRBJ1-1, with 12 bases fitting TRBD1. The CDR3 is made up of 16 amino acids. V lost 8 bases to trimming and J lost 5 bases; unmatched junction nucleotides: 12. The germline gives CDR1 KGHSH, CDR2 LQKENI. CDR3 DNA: TGTGCCAGCCCAAATCCCGGGACAGGGGGCGGTACTGAAGCTTTCTTT. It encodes CASPNPGTGGGTEAFF.

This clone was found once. This CDR3 reads CAISEGSGKTYEQYF. CDR3 bases: TGTGCCATCAGTGAGGGGAGCGGGAAAACCTACGAGCAGTACTTC. The rearrangement links TRBV10-3 to TRBJ2-7; 7 positions agree with TRBD2. The trim removed 2 bases at V and 2 bases at J, leaving 6 bases unmatched. Germline V gene sequence: CDR1 ENHRY, CDR2 SYGVKD. This CDR3 has 15 amino acids.

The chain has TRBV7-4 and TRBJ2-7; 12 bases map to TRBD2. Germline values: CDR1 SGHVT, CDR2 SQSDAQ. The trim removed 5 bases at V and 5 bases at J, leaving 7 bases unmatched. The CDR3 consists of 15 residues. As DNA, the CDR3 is TGTGCCAGCAGCGGTAGGACTAGCGGGACCGACGAGCAGTACTTC. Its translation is CASSGRTSGTDEQYF. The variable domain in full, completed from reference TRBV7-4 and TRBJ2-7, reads GAGVSQSPRYKVAKRGRDVALRCDSISGHVTLYWYRQTLGQGSEVLTYSQSDAQRDKSGRPSGRFSAERPERSVSTLKIQRTEQGDSAVYLCASSGRTSGTDEQYFGPGTRLTVT.

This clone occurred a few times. The CDR3: CASSWVGTGITEAFF. The CDR3 nucleotides are TGTGCCAGCAGCTGGGTAGGGACAGGGATCACTGAAGCTTTCTTT. This chain joins TRBV5-4 and TRBJ1-1; 9 bases match TRBD1. The CDR3 is made up of 15 amino acids. The V gene end was trimmed by 3 bases and the J gene end by 4 bases; junction bases not matched to a gene: 7. CDR1 and CDR2 (germline): SGHNT, YYREEE (reference sequence).

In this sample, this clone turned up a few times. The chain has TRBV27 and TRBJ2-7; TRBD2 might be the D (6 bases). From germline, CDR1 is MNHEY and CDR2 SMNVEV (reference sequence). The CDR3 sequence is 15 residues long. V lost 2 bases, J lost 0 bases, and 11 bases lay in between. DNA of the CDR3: TGTGCCAGCAGTTTAATTGACGGGGGCTCCTACGAGCAGTACTTC. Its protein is CASSLIDGGSYEQYF.

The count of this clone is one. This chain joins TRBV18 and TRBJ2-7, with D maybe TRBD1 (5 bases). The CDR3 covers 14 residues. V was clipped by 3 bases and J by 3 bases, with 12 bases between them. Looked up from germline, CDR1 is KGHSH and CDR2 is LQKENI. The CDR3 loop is CASSPLEQGYEQYF. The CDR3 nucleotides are TGTGCCAGCTCACCCCTTGAGCAGGGCTACGAGCAGTACTTC.

Here the CDR3 DNA reads TGTGCCAGCTGGTGGGGGGACACTGAAGCTTTCTTT. It translates to CASWWGDTEAFF. The chain employs TRBV6-5 and TRBJ1-1, with D maybe TRBD1 (5 bases). Germline V gives CDR1 MNHEY, CDR2 SVGAGI. V lost 8 bases, J lost 3 bases, and 10 bases lay in between. CDR3 length equals 12 residues.

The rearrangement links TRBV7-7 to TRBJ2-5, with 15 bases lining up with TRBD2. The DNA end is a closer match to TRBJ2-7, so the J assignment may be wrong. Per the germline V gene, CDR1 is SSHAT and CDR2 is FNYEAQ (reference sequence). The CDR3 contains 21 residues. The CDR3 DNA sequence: TGTGCCAGCAGCTTATATCCCCGGACTAGCGGGAGGGCTGAAACCCCCTACGAGCAGTACTTC. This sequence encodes CASSLYPRTSGRAETPYEQYF.

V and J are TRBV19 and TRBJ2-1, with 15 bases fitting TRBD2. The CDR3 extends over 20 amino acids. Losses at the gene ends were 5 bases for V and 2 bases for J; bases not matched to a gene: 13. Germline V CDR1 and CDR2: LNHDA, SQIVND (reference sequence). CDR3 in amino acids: CASSPLQVGLAGGTYNEQFF. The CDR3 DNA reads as TGTGCCAGTAGTCCCCTCCAAGTAGGACTAGCGGGAGGGACCTACAATGAGCAGTTCTTC.

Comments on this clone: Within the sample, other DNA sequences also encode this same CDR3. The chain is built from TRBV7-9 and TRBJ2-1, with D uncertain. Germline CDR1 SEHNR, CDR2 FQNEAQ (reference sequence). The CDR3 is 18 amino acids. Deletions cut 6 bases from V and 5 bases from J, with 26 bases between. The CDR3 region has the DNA TGTGCCAGCAGTTGGAGCGTAGCTCCCCCCCGCCTAGACAATGAGCAGTTCTTC. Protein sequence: CASSWSVAPPRLDNEQFF. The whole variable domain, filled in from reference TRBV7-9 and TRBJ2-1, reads DTGVSQNPRHKITKRGQNVTFRCDPISEHNRLYWYRQTLGQGPEFLTYFQNEAQLEKSRLLSDRFSAERPKGSFSTLEIQRTEQGDSAMYLCASSWSVAPPRLDNEQFFGPGTRLTVL.

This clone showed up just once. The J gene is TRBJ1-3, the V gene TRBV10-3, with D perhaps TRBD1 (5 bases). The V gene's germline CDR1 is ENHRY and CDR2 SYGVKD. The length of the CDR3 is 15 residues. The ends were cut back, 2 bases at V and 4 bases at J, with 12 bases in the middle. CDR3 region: CAISETAGLGNTIYF. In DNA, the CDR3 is TGTGCCATCAGTGAGACAGCAGGGCTAGGAAACACCATATATTTT.

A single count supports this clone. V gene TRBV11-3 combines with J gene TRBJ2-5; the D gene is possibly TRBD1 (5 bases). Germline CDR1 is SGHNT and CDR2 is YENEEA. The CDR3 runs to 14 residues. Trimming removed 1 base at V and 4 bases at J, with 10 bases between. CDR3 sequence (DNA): TGTGCCAGCAGCTTAGGCGCAGGGCGAGAGACCCAGTACTTC. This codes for CASSLGAGRETQYF.

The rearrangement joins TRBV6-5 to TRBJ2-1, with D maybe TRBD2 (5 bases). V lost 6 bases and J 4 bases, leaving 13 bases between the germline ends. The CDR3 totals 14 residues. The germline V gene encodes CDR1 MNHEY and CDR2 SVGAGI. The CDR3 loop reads CASRAILGYNEQFF. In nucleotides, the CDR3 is TGTGCCAGCAGGGCAATACTAGGGTACAATGAGCAGTTCTTC.

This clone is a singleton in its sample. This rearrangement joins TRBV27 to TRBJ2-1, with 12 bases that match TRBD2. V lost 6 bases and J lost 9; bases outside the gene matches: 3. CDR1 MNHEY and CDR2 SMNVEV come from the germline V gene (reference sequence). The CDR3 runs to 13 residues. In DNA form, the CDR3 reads TGTGCCAGCAGAGGGGGACTAGCGGGTGAGCAGTTCTTC. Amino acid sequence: CASRGGLAGEQFF.

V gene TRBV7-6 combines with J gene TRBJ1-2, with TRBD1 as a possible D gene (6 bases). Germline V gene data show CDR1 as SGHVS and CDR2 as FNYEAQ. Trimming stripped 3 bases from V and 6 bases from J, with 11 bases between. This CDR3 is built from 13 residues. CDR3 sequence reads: CASSFQQGHGYTF. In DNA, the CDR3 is TGTGCCAGCAGCTTTCAACAGGGTCATGGCTACACCTTC.

The CDR3 loop reads CATSPFQTGTGGDEQYF. The DNA for the CDR3 is TGTGCCACCTCACCGTTTCAAACCGGGACAGGGGGTGACGAGCAGTACTTC. The rearrangement links TRBV28 to TRBJ2-7; 11 bases agree with TRBD1. Germline V gene sequence: CDR1 MDHEN, CDR2 SYDVKM. The CDR3 is 17 amino acids. With 10 bases clipped from V and 5 bases from J, the junction kept 19 bases outside the gene matches.

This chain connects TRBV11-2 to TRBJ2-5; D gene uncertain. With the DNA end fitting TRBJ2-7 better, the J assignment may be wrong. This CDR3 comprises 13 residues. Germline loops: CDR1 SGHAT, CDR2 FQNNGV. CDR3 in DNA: TGTGCCAGCAGCTTAGGCCCTACCTACGAGCAGTACTTC. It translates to CASSLGPTYEQYF.

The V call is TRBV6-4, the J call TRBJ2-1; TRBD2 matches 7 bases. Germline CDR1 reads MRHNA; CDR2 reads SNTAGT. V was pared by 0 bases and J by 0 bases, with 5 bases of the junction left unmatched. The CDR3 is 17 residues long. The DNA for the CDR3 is TGTGCCAGCAGTGACTCGTATGGGGGGGGCTCCTACAATGAGCAGTTCTTC. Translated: CASSDSYGGGSYNEQFF.

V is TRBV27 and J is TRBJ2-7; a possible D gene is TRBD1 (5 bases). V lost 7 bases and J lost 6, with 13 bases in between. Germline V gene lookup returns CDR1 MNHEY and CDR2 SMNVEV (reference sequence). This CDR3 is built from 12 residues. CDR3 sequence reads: CASNKPGFEQYF. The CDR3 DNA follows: TGTGCCAGCAACAAACCAGGGTTCGAGCAGTACTTC.

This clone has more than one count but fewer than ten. The CDR3 protein is CASTKVRGYNQPQHF. CDR3 DNA: TGTGCCAGCACCAAGGTCAGGGGCTACAATCAGCCCCAGCATTTT. The chain links TRBV28 to TRBJ1-5; D is perhaps TRBD1 (6 bases). This CDR3 comprises 15 residues. Deletions cut 7 bases from V and 3 bases from J, with 16 bases between. Germline values: CDR1 MDHEN, CDR2 SYDVKM. Using reference TRBV28 and TRBJ1-5 for the parts outside the CDR3, the full variable domain is DVKVTQSSRYLVKRTGEKVFLECVQDMDHENMFWYRQDPGLGLRLIYFSYDVKMKEKGDIPEGYSVSREKKERFSLILESASTNQTSMYLCASTKVRGYNQPQHFGDGTRLSIL.